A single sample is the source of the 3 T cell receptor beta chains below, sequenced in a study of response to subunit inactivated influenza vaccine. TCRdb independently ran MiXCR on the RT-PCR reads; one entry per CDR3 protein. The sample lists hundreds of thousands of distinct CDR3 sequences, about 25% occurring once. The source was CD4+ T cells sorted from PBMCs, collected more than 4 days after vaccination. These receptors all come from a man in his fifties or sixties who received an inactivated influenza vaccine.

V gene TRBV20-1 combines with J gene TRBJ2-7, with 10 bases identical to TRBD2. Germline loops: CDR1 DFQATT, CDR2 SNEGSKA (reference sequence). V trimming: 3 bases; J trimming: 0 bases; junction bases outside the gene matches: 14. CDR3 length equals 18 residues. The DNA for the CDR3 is TGCAGTGCTAGTGGTTCGGCTAGCGGGAGCTCAAGCTCCTACGAGCAGTACTTC. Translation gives CSASGSASGSSSSYEQYF.

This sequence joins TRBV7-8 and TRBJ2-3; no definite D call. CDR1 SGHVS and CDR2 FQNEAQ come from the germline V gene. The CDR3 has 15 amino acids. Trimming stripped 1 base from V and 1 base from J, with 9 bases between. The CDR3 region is CASSLGSFGTDTQYF. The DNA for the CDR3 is TGTGCCAGCAGCTTAGGATCGTTTGGCACAGATACGCAGTATTTT.

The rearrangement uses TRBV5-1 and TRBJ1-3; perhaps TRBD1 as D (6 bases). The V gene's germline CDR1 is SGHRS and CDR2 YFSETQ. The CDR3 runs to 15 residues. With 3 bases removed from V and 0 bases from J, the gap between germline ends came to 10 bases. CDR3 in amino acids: CASSSGQPSGNTIYF. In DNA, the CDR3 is TGCGCCAGCAGCTCCGGACAGCCCTCTGGAAACACCATATATTTT.